These 28 T cell receptor beta chains came from one sample sequenced in a study of cytomegalovirus exposure and HLA in healthy donors. The PCR ran on 60 Vbeta and 13 Jbeta primers. Libraries were prepared by immunoSEQ multiplex PCR; TCRdb keeps only in-frame clonotypes and omits some of them. The sample contains nearly 110,000 clones, roughly 80% of which appear only once. Specimen: PBMCs. Source of these receptors: a young man in good health and CMV-seronegative.

The sample holds a few counts of this clone. V and J are TRBV25-1 and TRBJ1-4; no reliable D call. CDR1 is MGHDK, CDR2 SYGVNS, per germline. CDR3 length equals 14 residues. V gave up 3 bases and J gave up 8 bases, with 13 bases separating them. CDR3 amino acids: CASSDSRAGEKLFF. CDR3 DNA sequence: TGTGCCAGCAGTGACTCTCGGGCGGGGGAAAAACTGTTTTTT.

The J gene is TRBJ2-7, the V gene TRBV7-9, with D perhaps matching TRBD2 (5 bases). The CDR3 totals 12 residues. Trimming took 5 bases from V and 5 from J, leaving 10 bases between them. Germline V gene lookup returns CDR1 SEHNR and CDR2 FQNEAQ (reference sequence). The CDR3 reads CASSGAGNEQYF. CDR3 DNA: TGTGCCAGCAGCGGCGCGGGCAACGAGCAGTACTTC.

This chain joins TRBV13 and TRBJ2-3, with a tentative D call TRBD2 (5 bases). The CDR3 is 12 residues long. Germline V lookup: CDR1 PRHDT, CDR2 FYEKMQ (reference sequence). V was cut by 6 bases and J by 5 bases, with 9 bases left in between. CDR3 amino acids: CASRYGRDTQYF. Here the CDR3 DNA reads TGTGCCAGCAGGTATGGGAGAGATACGCAGTATTTT.

This chain joins TRBV6-5 and TRBJ2-2; a possible D gene is TRBD2 (7 bases). The CDR3 contains 15 residues. CDR1 is MNHEY and CDR2 is SVGAGI in the germline V gene. Trimming left V 2 bases short and J 5 bases short, with 12 bases between. In DNA, the CDR3 is TGTGCCAGCAGTTACGGGGGGGCGAGGACCGGGGAGCTGTTTTTT. It encodes CASSYGGARTGELFF.

V usage is TRBV7-9 and J usage is TRBJ1-1, with 9 bases identical to TRBD1. Losses at the gene ends were 2 bases for V and 0 bases for J; bases not matched to a gene: 7. This CDR3 is 17 amino acids long. Germline lookup yields CDR1 SEHNR and CDR2 FQNEAQ (reference sequence). Written as DNA, the CDR3 is TGTGCCAGCAGCTTACCGGGGGGGACAGGGCTGAACACTGAAGCTTTCTTT. Translation gives CASSLPGGTGLNTEAFF.

As DNA, the CDR3 is TGTGCCAGTAGTACCCTAGGAGGGAACGAGCAGTACTTC. Encoded protein: CASSTLGGNEQYF. The chain recombines TRBV19 with TRBJ2-7, with a weak D call TRBD2 (6 bases). Germline V gives CDR1 LNHDA, CDR2 SQIVND (reference sequence). The CDR3 consists of 13 residues. The germline V and J ends were trimmed by 4 bases and 5 bases, with 12 bases remaining between them.

This sequence joins TRBV7-8 and TRBJ2-7, with 7 bases fitting TRBD2. The V gene's germline CDR1 is SGHVS and CDR2 FQNEAQ. The ends lost 5 bases at V and 1 base at J; junction bases unmatched: 8. The CDR3 is 15 residues long. The CDR3 loop reads CASSTRASGSYEQYF. The CDR3 bases are TGTGCCAGCAGCACCCGGGCTAGCGGATCCTACGAGCAGTACTTC.

This clone was recorded a few times. This chain joins TRBV7-2 and TRBJ2-1, with 8 nucleotides matching TRBD2. CDR3 length equals 14 residues. The V and J ends lost 1 base and 9 bases, in that order; junction bases with no gene match: 5. Per germline, CDR1 SGHTA and CDR2 FQGNSA. CDR3 residues: CASSLVGLASEQFF. In nucleotides, the CDR3 is TGTGCCAGCAGCTTAGTCGGACTAGCCTCTGAGCAGTTCTTC.

CDR3 sequence: CAAGVPSQPQHF. CDR3 in DNA: TGTGCCGCCGGAGTCCCCAGCCAGCCCCAGCATTTT. V and J are TRBV19 and TRBJ1-5; no clear D. The CDR3 covers 12 residues. Trimming cost V 11 bases and J 7 bases, with 15 bases left between them. Germline V lookup: CDR1 LNHDA, CDR2 SQIVND (reference sequence).

V gene TRBV10-3 combines with J gene TRBJ2-3, with no clear D. Germline-derived CDR1 and CDR2 are ENHRY and SYGVKD. The CDR3 spans 13 residues. V lost 3 bases to trimming and J lost 0 bases, with 4 bases between them. CDR3 coding DNA: TGTGCCATCAGTGACGTAAGCACAGATACGCAGTATTTT. Its protein product is CAISDVSTDTQYF.

The CDR3 loop is CASSQTSGGFETQYF. In DNA, the CDR3 is TGTGCCAGTAGTCAGACTAGCGGGGGGTTCGAGACCCAGTACTTC. The chain links TRBV19 to TRBJ2-5, with TRBD2 matching over 13 bases. The CDR3 sequence is 15 residues long. The V segment lost 5 bases and the J segment 5 bases; nucleotides outside the gene matches: 5. The germline V gene encodes CDR1 LNHDA and CDR2 SQIVND (reference sequence).

The V and J genes are TRBV28 and TRBJ1-5; D possibly corresponds to TRBD1 (6 bases). The length of the CDR3 is 14 residues. With 8 bases removed from V and 3 bases from J, the gap between germline ends came to 14 bases. The V gene's germline CDR1 is MDHEN and CDR2 SYDVKM. DNA for the CDR3: TGTGCCAGCCTCCCTTCGGGACACAATCAGCCCCAGCATTTT. This encodes CASLPSGHNQPQHF.

The gene calls are TRBV30 and TRBJ1-1; D may be TRBD1 (5 bases). The CDR3 covers 13 residues. Trimming pared 3 bases from V and 4 bases from J, leaving 12 bases between. Germline V CDR1 and CDR2: GTSNPN, SVGIG (reference sequence). The CDR3 region has the DNA TGTGCCTGGAGAGGGGCATCGGGCACTGAAGCTTTCTTT. Its protein is CAWRGASGTEAFF.

This clone appeared a few times. The chain uses TRBV6-1 and TRBJ2-7, with D perhaps TRBD1 (5 bases). The CDR3 runs 15 residues. Between the trimmed V and J ends, which lost 3 bases and 3 bases, there was a span of 15 bases. The germline V gene encodes CDR1 MNHNS and CDR2 SASEGT. DNA for the CDR3: TGTGCCAGCAGTGACCGACAGTGGGGTGGCTACGAGCAGTACTTC. Protein: CASSDRQWGGYEQYF.

The rearrangement uses TRBV6-5 and TRBJ2-3; maybe TRBD2 (5 bases). Trimming removed 5 bases from V and 0 bases from J, with 12 bases in between. Germline CDR1 MNHEY, CDR2 SVGAGI. This CDR3 is built from 15 residues. CDR3 bases: TGTGCCAGCAGTCCCAAAACGGGGAGCACAGATACGCAGTATTTT. Protein: CASSPKTGSTDTQYF.

This clone was seen once. An end of the junction differs from the germline gene, which may be a read error. The gene calls are TRBV27 and TRBJ2-7, with D perhaps TRBD1 (6 bases). From germline, CDR1 is MNHEY and CDR2 SMNVEV (reference sequence). This CDR3 is built from 13 residues. For the CDR3, the DNA is TGTGCCAGCAGTTTGGGGGCCACGGGCCGGTCGACTTTC. Translation: CASSLGATGRSTF.

The chain uses TRBV6-4 and TRBJ2-7, with 9 bases identical to TRBD2. Germline trimming cut 6 bases from V and 3 bases from J; bases unmatched to any gene: 12. Germline V gene sequence: CDR1 MRHNA, CDR2 SNTAGT. The CDR3 spans 16 residues. CDR3 DNA sequence: TGTGCCAGCAGCCCGGGCCCTACTAGCGGGCACTACGAGCAGTACTTC. Translation gives CASSPGPTSGHYEQYF.

This clone has only a few counts. The genes are TRBV6-6 and TRBJ2-7; the match to TRBD2 covers 10 bases. Germline V gives CDR1 MNHNY, CDR2 SVGAGI (reference sequence). This CDR3 is 15 amino acids long. Trimming cost V 11 bases and J 1 base; bases outside gene matches: 11. This CDR3 is CAGRAGLASSYEQYF. The CDR3 DNA is TGTGCCGGTAGGGCGGGACTAGCGTCTTCCTACGAGCAGTACTTC.

The chain is built from TRBV2 and TRBJ1-5, with D maybe TRBD1 (5 bases). The CDR3 is 14 amino acids. Germline V lookup: CDR1 SNHLY, CDR2 FYNNEI. Trimming took 4 bases from V and 4 from J, leaving 11 bases between them. The CDR3 spells CASSGTNHNQPQHF. The CDR3 nucleotides are TGTGCCAGCAGTGGGACAAACCATAATCAGCCCCAGCATTTT.

The gene calls are TRBV27 and TRBJ2-2; TRBD1 matches at 7 bases. From germline, CDR1 is MNHEY and CDR2 SMNVEV (reference sequence). J lost 1 base, V lost 8 bases, and 4 bases had no gene match. The CDR3 contains 14 residues. The CDR3 DNA is TGTGCCAGCCCCCGACAGGGGAACACCGGGGAGCTGTTTTTT. Amino acids: CASPRQGNTGELFF.

The rearrangement joins TRBV11-2 to TRBJ2-2; the match to TRBD2 covers 8 bases. The CDR3 spans 15 residues. The trim removed 1 base at V and 6 bases at J, leaving 4 bases unmatched. CDR1 and CDR2 (germline): SGHAT, FQNNGV. The CDR3 coding sequence is TGTGCCAGCAGCTTAGCGGGAGGGCCCGCCGGGGAGCTGTTTTTT. Translated, it gives CASSLAGGPAGELFF.

The V call is TRBV15, the J call TRBJ2-5, with 10 bases aligning to TRBD2. Germline CDR1 is LNHNV and CDR2 is YYDKDF (reference sequence). This CDR3 comprises 15 residues. V lost 5 bases and J lost 3; bases outside the gene matches: 6. This CDR3 is CATSGRLAGKETQYF. CDR3 DNA: TGTGCCACCAGCGGACGACTAGCGGGTAAAGAGACCCAGTACTTC.

This clone was recorded once. CDR3 amino acids: CATSQDRGLDYTF. The DNA of the CDR3 is TGCGCTACCTCTCAGGACAGGGGGCTTGACTACACCTTC. The chain recombines TRBV10-2 with TRBJ1-2, with 11 bases aligning to TRBD1. The germline V gene has CDR1 WSHSY and CDR2 SAAADI. The CDR3 totals 13 residues.

This chain uses TRBV27 with TRBJ2-7; D is uncertain. The CDR3 length is 13 residues. Germline-derived CDR1 and CDR2 are MNHEY and SMNVEV (reference sequence). V was trimmed by 5 bases and J by 0 bases, leaving 8 bases between them. CDR3: CASSLGLSYEQYF. The CDR3 DNA follows: TGTGCCAGCAGTCTGGGCCTCTCCTACGAGCAGTACTTC.

The chain links TRBV18 to TRBJ2-5; D is ambiguous. V was trimmed by 2 bases and J by 2 bases, leaving 9 bases between them. Germline V lookup: CDR1 KGHSH, CDR2 LQKENI. The length of the CDR3 is 14 residues. The CDR3 sequence: CASSPGRLQETQYF. CDR3 bases: TGTGCCAGCTCACCAGGCAGGTTACAAGAGACCCAGTACTTC.

The V and J genes are TRBV5-4 and TRBJ2-5, with TRBD1 identical over 9 bases. The germline gives CDR1 SGHNT, CDR2 YYREEE (reference sequence). The length of the CDR3 is 15 residues. Trimming at V came to 0 bases and at J to 5 bases, leaving 5 bases not matched to a gene. The CDR3 DNA sequence: TGTGCCAGCAGCTTGGCTACAGGGGGCAAGGAGACCCAGTACTTC. This translates into CASSLATGGKETQYF.

The rearrangement joins TRBV25-1 to TRBJ2-3; D is undetermined. The germline CDR1 and CDR2 sequences are MGHDK and SYGVNS. The CDR3 extends over 16 amino acids. With 1 base removed from V and 0 bases from J, the gap between germline ends came to 11 bases. Written as DNA, the CDR3 is TGTGCCAGCAGTGAATCGCTGTCGGTCAGCACAGATACGCAGTATTTT. Translation gives CASSESLSVSTDTQYF.

The gene calls are TRBV21-1 and TRBJ1-1; no check of the table's D call, TRBD1, against the DNA was made. TRBV21-1 is marked as a pseudogene. The CDR3 is 15 amino acids. The CDR3 DNA sequence: TGTGCCAGCAGCACCCTAGGACAGGGAAACACTGAAGCTTTCTTT. Protein sequence: CASSTLGQGNTEAFF.